The rows below give T cell receptor beta chains drawn from one sample of a study of control samples from healthy donors and cancer patients. Clones were read by immunoSEQ multiplex PCR, and TCRdb kept only the in-frame ones, dropping some. The sample lists about 120,000 clones, around nine tenths occurring once. Material for sequencing was blood. These receptors originate from a man aged 25 to 40 in good health. The CDR3 runs from the conserved cysteine through the conserved F or W. The order of the fields is J gene, V gene, CDR3 protein.

TRBJ1-2 TRBV6-5 CAAGLTLYGYTF
TRBJ1-2 TRBV6-1 CASSDRVYGYTF
TRBJ1-2 TRBV2 CASSEEWSGGYTF
TRBJ2-7 TRBV5-1 CASSLDEGYEQYF
TRBJ2-5 TRBV5-1 CASSLAGGLGETQYF
TRBJ2-1 TRBV11-3 CASSLEASSGWSNEQFF
TRBJ2-3 TRBV9 CASSVDGGLDTQYF
TRBJ1-1 TRBV4-1 CASSHAQGAGNTEAFF
TRBJ1-1 TRBV19 CASSWRATEAFF
TRBJ1-4 TRBV30 CAWSFGYHEPHEKLFF
TRBJ1-1 TRBV23-1 CASMIHRDRVPMNTEAFF
TRBJ1-6 TRBV11-2 CASSFRGNNSPLHF
TRBJ2-3 TRBV2 CASSFQGGRGTDTQYF
TRBJ1-5 TRBV4-1 CASSPRGENQPQHF
TRBJ2-5 TRBV3-1/TRBV3-2 CASSQIPDRGRETQYF
TRBJ2-2 TRBV18 CASSAGQGTGELFF
TRBJ2-1 TRBV4-1 CASSQEVHNGLIF
TRBJ2-5 TRBV10-2 CASSETREGTQYF
TRBJ1-1 TRBV11-3 CASSLGGGKGDTEAFF
TRBJ1-2 TRBV24-1 CATSDSYRGASGYTF
TRBJ1-4 TRBV18 CASSPNSDEKLFF
TRBJ2-5 TRBV7-2 CASSPRRRETQYF
TRBJ2-1 TRBV5-1 CASSLDGGAKGQFF
TRBJ2-7 TRBV2 CASRTGLGLEQYF
TRBJ2-5 TRBV19 CASSIVGSGGSQETQYF
TRBJ2-4 TRBV7-9 CASSLSDSGNIQYF
TRBJ1-2 TRBV30 CASRGVYGYTF
TRBJ2-5 TRBV27 CASSLLPSGGGSETQYF
TRBJ1-4 TRBV4-1 CASSQWANEKLFF
TRBJ2-3 TRBV7-2 CASSYNGGTDTQYF
TRBJ1-3 TRBV6-5 CASGPTGPSGNTIYF
TRBJ1-1 TRBV28 CASSRDSPNTEAFF
TRBJ1-5 TRBV7-8 CASSLVWLGQGANQPQHF
TRBJ1-5 TRBV6-1 CASSASGRSGNKPQHF
TRBJ2-1 TRBV27 CASSHPGLAGNEQFF
TRBJ2-6 TRBV11-3 CASSPMGTGANVLTF
TRBJ2-2 TRBV28 CASRGWGARTGELFF
TRBJ1-3 TRBV3-1/TRBV3-2 CASSLDRVSGNTIYF
TRBJ1-1 TRBV19 CASSVSGTGMAFF
TRBJ1-5 TRBV30 CAWSGGTVSNQPQHF
TRBJ1-1 TRBV7-2 CASSLEGSNTEAFF
TRBJ2-7 TRBV2 CASSEVYAQSYEQYF
TRBJ1-5 TRBV19 CASSIGAGIRNQPQHF
TRBJ1-4 TRBV19 CASSIDHVPRTREKLFF
TRBJ1-2 TRBV4-2 CASSLRTDRTF
TRBJ1-2 TRBV3-1/TRBV3-2 CASSQRGPGAGGYTF
TRBJ1-6 TRBV5-6 CASSLRTGVGYNSPLHF
TRBJ2-2 TRBV6-5 CASSRGQTNGELFF
TRBJ1-1 TRBV5-8 CASSLVGGETEAFF
TRBJ1-2 TRBV6-5 CASSLHRGFYGYTF
TRBJ2-3 TRBV6-6 CASSRAISTDTQYF
TRBJ2-1 TRBV5-1 CASSLDGWNEQFF